The 14 T cell receptor beta chains given below trace back to one sample, sequenced in a study of blood T cell repertoires in COVID-19. Profiling relied on immunoSEQ multiplex PCR, and the TCRdb table lists in-frame clones only, not all of them. The sample has fewer than 250,000 clones, 70% to 90% seen once. Sample: peripheral blood. These receptors originate from a man younger than 45 with COVID-19, enrolled during active disease.

The chain has TRBV19 and TRBJ1-1; D is perhaps TRBD1 (6 bases). Germline CDR1 and CDR2: LNHDA and SQIVND (reference sequence). Trimming pared 3 bases from V and 2 bases from J, leaving 10 bases between. The CDR3 length is 14 residues. The CDR3 loop reads CASSMTGFNTEAFF. The DNA for the CDR3 is TGTGCCAGTAGTATGACAGGTTTTAACACTGAAGCTTTCTTT. The whole variable domain, remainder taken from reference TRBV19 and TRBJ1-1, is DGGITQSPKYLFRKEGQNVTLSCEQNLNHDAMYWYRQDPGQGLRLIYYSQIVNDFQKGDIAEGYSVSREKKESFPLTVTSAQKNPTAFYLCASSMTGFNTEAFFGQGTRLTVV.

The rearrangement uses TRBV9 and TRBJ2-1, with a weak D call TRBD2 (5 bases). The V end was cut by 0 bases, the J end by 7 bases, with 14 bases between. Germline CDR1 reads SGDLS; CDR2 reads YYNGEE. This CDR3 has 15 amino acids. The CDR3 loop reads CASSVAFQLVNEQFF. In DNA, the CDR3 is TGTGCCAGCAGCGTAGCCTTCCAACTAGTTAATGAGCAGTTCTTC.

This chain links TRBV7-8 with TRBJ1-3; 9 bases are shared with TRBD1. Germline CDR1 and CDR2: SGHVS and FQNEAQ. The CDR3 has 19 residues. V gave up 3 bases and J gave up 6 bases; unmatched junction bases: 18. CDR3 nucleotide sequence: TGTGCCAGCAGCTTTGACAGGGGGAAAGTCAACCTTGAGGAAAACACCATATATTTT. As protein: CASSFDRGKVNLEENTIYF.

The chain couples TRBV7-2 to TRBJ1-6; TRBD1 matches at 8 bases. V lost 5 bases, J lost 5 bases, and 5 bases stayed unmatched. Germline CDR1 is SGHTA and CDR2 is FQGNSA. The CDR3 extends over 15 amino acids. CDR3: CASSPNRGNNSPLHF. The CDR3 region has the DNA TGTGCCAGCAGCCCAAACAGGGGGAATAATTCACCCCTCCACTTT.

This chain joins TRBV28 and TRBJ2-2; D is unclear. Trimming cost V 3 bases and J 7 bases, with 9 bases left between them. Germline V gene sequence: CDR1 MDHEN, CDR2 SYDVKM. This CDR3 spans 13 amino acids. The CDR3 region has the DNA TGTGCCAGCAGTTTGATAGGCGGCGGGGAGCTGTTTTTT. Its translation: CASSLIGGGELFF.

The V and J genes are TRBV20-1 and TRBJ1-6; D is unresolved. The V gene's germline CDR1 is DFQATT and CDR2 SNEGSKA (reference sequence). This CDR3 has 13 amino acids. Trimming removed 3 bases from V and 6 bases from J, with 9 bases in between. CDR3 protein: CSASETFNSPLHF. CDR3 DNA: TGCAGTGCTAGTGAGACATTTAATTCACCCCTCCACTTT.

The chain combines TRBV6-5 with TRBJ2-1; the match to TRBD1 covers 10 bases. The CDR3 totals 15 residues. V gave up 6 bases and J gave up 5 bases; unmatched junction bases: 7. From germline, CDR1 is MNHEY and CDR2 SVGAGI. CDR3 sequence reads: CASRSTGTGDNEQFF. CDR3 in DNA: TGTGCCAGCAGATCCACCGGGACAGGGGACAATGAGCAGTTCTTC.

The chain has TRBV28 and TRBJ1-1; D remains unclear. CDR1 is MDHEN and CDR2 is SYDVKM in the germline V gene. V shed 6 bases and J shed 8 bases, with 10 bases lying between them. The CDR3 contains 11 residues. CDR3 nucleotide sequence: TGTGCCAGCAGCAAAACAATGGAAGCTTTCTTT. This codes for CASSKTMEAFF. Variable domain in full (rest from reference TRBV28 and TRBJ1-1): DVKVTQSSRYLVKRTGEKVFLECVQDMDHENMFWYRQDPGLGLRLIYFSYDVKMKEKGDIPEGYSVSREKKERFSLILESASTNQTSMYLCASSKTMEAFFGQGTRLTVV.

J is TRBJ2-7 and V is TRBV7-8; a weak D match, TRBD2 (6 bases). V was trimmed by 5 bases and J by 0 bases, leaving 20 bases between them. Germline V CDR1 and CDR2: SGHVS, FQNEAQ. This CDR3 is 17 amino acids long. The CDR3 region has the DNA TGTGCCAGCAGCCTCCCGCGGGACGATTACCGCTCCTACGAGCAGTACTTC. Protein product: CASSLPRDDYRSYEQYF.

The chain combines TRBV6-5 with TRBJ1-2; 9 bases fit TRBD1. Germline values: CDR1 MNHEY, CDR2 SVGAGI. The V gene end was trimmed by 2 bases and the J gene end by 8 bases; junction bases not matched to a gene: 3. The CDR3 covers 13 residues. The CDR3 loop is CASSYRDREGYTF. Here the CDR3 DNA reads TGTGCCAGCAGTTACCGGGACAGGGAGGGCTACACCTTC.

This clone was recorded only once. The chain uses TRBV18 and TRBJ2-1; 9 bases are shared with TRBD1. This CDR3 comprises 15 residues. The V and J ends lost 4 bases and 5 bases, in that order; junction bases with no gene match: 6. Per germline, CDR1 KGHSH and CDR2 LQKENI. CDR3 loop: CASSLRDRADNEQFF. The CDR3 region has the DNA TGTGCCAGCTCACTTAGGGACAGGGCTGACAATGAGCAGTTCTTC.

The DNA of the CDR3 is TGCGCCAGCAGCCAAGAAGAAACGGGTTCCTACGAGCAGTACTTC. Translation: CASSQEETGSYEQYF. The chain couples TRBV4-1 to TRBJ2-7; D is unresolved. Per the germline V gene, CDR1 is MGHRA and CDR2 is YSYEKL. This CDR3 contains 15 residues. V dropped 0 bases and J dropped 1 base, with 10 bases sitting between them.

The V call is TRBV5-1, the J call TRBJ2-1, with D possibly being TRBD2 (5 bases). This CDR3 has 15 residues. CDR1 is SGHRS and CDR2 is YFSETQ in the germline V gene. V was trimmed by 5 bases and J by 0 bases, leaving 12 bases between them. The CDR3 DNA reads as TGCGCCAGCAGTGACGGGGTGAGCTCCTACAATGAGCAGTTCTTC. This gives the protein CASSDGVSSYNEQFF.

The V and J genes are TRBV4-1 and TRBJ1-6; maybe TRBD1 (5 bases). CDR3 size: 15 residues. Germline lookup yields CDR1 MGHRA and CDR2 YSYEKL. The V gene lost 1 base and the J gene lost 9 bases, with 13 bases spanning the gap. CDR3 residues: CASSQGSGLGSPLHF. The CDR3 coding sequence is TGCGCCAGCAGCCAAGGATCAGGGCTAGGTTCACCCCTCCACTTT.